One and the same sample provided the 14 T cell receptor beta chains below, sequenced in a study of shared T cell receptors in the human thymus. The assay was immunoSEQ multiplex PCR, and TCRdb's table has in-frame clones only and misses some. The data contain about 660,000 clones, roughly 90% of them singletons. These same data were also listed under a study on human thymus T cells.

The sequenced material came from thymocytes. The receptors were gathered from a boy under three years old with a congenital heart defect.

This chain links TRBV5-6 with TRBJ2-3; 7 bases are shared with TRBD1. Germline V gene lookup returns CDR1 SGHDT and CDR2 YYEEEE. The CDR3 has 15 residues. Trimming took 3 bases from V and 2 from J; bases not matched to a gene: 6. The CDR3 loop is CASSCSGQNTDTQYF. CDR3 nucleotides: TGTGCCAGCAGCTGCTCGGGACAGAACACAGATACGCAGTATTTT.

The rearrangement joins TRBV5-1 to TRBJ2-7, with 8 bases aligning to TRBD1. The CDR3 length is 14 residues. V lost 6 bases to trimming and J lost 3 bases; unmatched junction nucleotides: 8. Per germline, CDR1 SGHRS and CDR2 YFSETQ. The CDR3 here is CASTEGQGYYEQYF. In DNA, the CDR3 is TGCGCCAGCACCGAAGGACAGGGATACTACGAGCAGTACTTC.

The chain joins TRBV6-5 to TRBJ1-5; D may be TRBD1 (5 bases). With 0 bases removed from V and 6 bases from J, the gap between germline ends came to 9 bases. CDR1 MNHEY and CDR2 SVGAGI come from the germline V gene. This CDR3 comprises 14 residues. The chain's CDR3 is CASSYSEGTQPQHF. The CDR3 bases are TGTGCCAGCAGTTACTCGGAGGGGACTCAGCCCCAGCATTTT.

The V call is TRBV14, the J call TRBJ1-1, with TRBD1 identical over 10 bases. CDR3 length equals 18 residues. From germline, CDR1 is SGHDN and CDR2 FVKESK. V lost 0 bases to trimming and J lost 1 base; unmatched junction nucleotides: 8. The CDR3 here is CASSQDGDRTGGNTEAFF. DNA of the CDR3: TGTGCCAGCAGCCAAGATGGGGACAGGACAGGGGGGAACACTGAAGCTTTCTTT. The full variable domain, in which reference TRBV14 and TRBJ1-1 provide the parts outside the CDR3, is EAGVTQFPSHSVIEKGQTVTLRCDPISGHDNLYWYRRVMGKEIKFLLHFVKESKQDESGMPNNRFLAERTGGTYSTLKVQPAELEDSGVYFCASSQDGDRTGGNTEAFFGQGTRLTVV.

This clone has only a few counts. This chain uses TRBV6-1 with TRBJ1-2; D gene uncertain. CDR3 length: 14 amino acids. CDR1 MNHNS and CDR2 SASEGT come from the germline V gene. The V end was cut by 11 bases, the J end by 0 bases, with 16 bases between. CDR3 sequence reads: CALRTETTNYGYTF. For the CDR3, the DNA is TGTGCCTTACGGACGGAGACTACTAACTATGGCTACACCTTC.

V usage is TRBV4-3 and J usage is TRBJ2-7; TRBD1 matches 9 bases. CDR3 size: 15 residues. Trimming took 0 bases from V and 4 from J; bases not matched to a gene: 4. The germline CDR1 and CDR2 sequences are LGHNA and YSLEER. The CDR3 DNA is TGCGCCAGCAGCCAAGATTTGGACAGGGGTTACGAGCAGTACTTC. This sequence encodes CASSQDLDRGYEQYF.

The V call is TRBV25-1, the J call TRBJ2-3; tentative D call: TRBD2 (6 bases). Germline CDR1 and CDR2: MGHDK and SYGVNS. The CDR3 has 18 residues. V was trimmed by 2 bases and J by 6 bases, leaving 24 bases between them. CDR3 sequence (DNA): TGTGCCAGCAGTGAACCCCAGGGACTCCTTCCTTTAATCGATACGCAGTATTTT. It codes for CASSEPQGLLPLIDTQYF.

The rearrangement joins TRBV30 to TRBJ1-3; 7 nucleotides match TRBD1. The CDR3 loop spans 14 amino acids. J lost 2 bases, V lost 3 bases, and 4 bases had no gene match. Per germline, CDR1 GTSNPN and CDR2 SVGIG (reference sequence). This CDR3 is CAWRQGPAGNTIYF. The CDR3 DNA reads as TGTGCCTGGAGACAGGGGCCGGCTGGAAACACCATATATTTT.

The chain is built from TRBV7-8 and TRBJ1-5; the match to TRBD1 covers 8 bases. CDR1 and CDR2 (germline): SGHVS, FQNEAQ. This CDR3 is 16 amino acids long. With V trimmed by 1 base and J by 2 bases, 4 bases remained unmatched. The CDR3: CASSLDPQGGNQPQHF. The CDR3 bases are TGTGCCAGCAGCTTAGACCCACAGGGGGGCAATCAGCCCCAGCATTTT.

V is TRBV6-4 and J is TRBJ2-3; 11 positions agree with TRBD2. CDR1 and CDR2 (germline): MRHNA, SNTAGT. The V gene end was trimmed by 8 bases and the J gene end by 1 base; junction bases not matched to a gene: 2. The CDR3 runs to 14 residues. The CDR3 sequence is CASSSGRRTDTQYF. The CDR3 coding sequence is TGTGCCAGCTCTAGCGGGAGGCGCACAGATACGCAGTATTTT.

The chain employs TRBV10-3 and TRBJ1-5, with 8 bases that match TRBD1. CDR1 and CDR2 (germline): ENHRY, SYGVKD. V was clipped by 6 bases and J by 5 bases; unmatched bases: 9. CDR3 length equals 15 residues. CDR3 loop: CAISADREGYQPQHF. The CDR3 region has the DNA TGTGCCATCAGCGCGGACAGGGAAGGTTATCAGCCCCAGCATTTT.

The chain carries TRBV10-3 and TRBJ2-6; 7 bases fit TRBD1. V gave up 2 bases and J gave up 0 bases; unmatched junction bases: 4. Germline loops: CDR1 ENHRY, CDR2 SYGVKD. This CDR3 spans 17 amino acids. As DNA, the CDR3 is TGTGCCATCAGTGAGACCGCAGGGGGCTCTGGGGCCAACGTCCTGACTTTC. This translates into CAISETAGGSGANVLTF.

This rearrangement joins TRBV6-4 to TRBJ2-1; 8 bases line up with TRBD2. V dropped 4 bases and J dropped 4; count of bases not matched to a gene: 3. Germline assignment: CDR1 MRHNA and CDR2 SNTAGT. The CDR3 has 14 residues. The CDR3 is CASSVEREYNEQFF. DNA for the CDR3: TGTGCCAGCAGTGTAGAGCGGGAGTACAATGAGCAGTTCTTC.

V and J are TRBV30 and TRBJ2-3; TRBD1 agrees at 11 bases. The V gene end was trimmed by 3 bases and the J gene end by 2 bases; junction bases not matched to a gene: 1. CDR3 size: 14 residues. Germline lookup yields CDR1 GTSNPN and CDR2 SVGIG (reference sequence). CDR3 in DNA: TGTGCCTGGAGGGGACAGGGGGTCACAGATACGCAGTATTTT. Protein: CAWRGQGVTDTQYF.